Shown below are 4 T cell receptor beta chains from a single sample sequenced in a study of blood T cells in healthy people across ages. A J-beta primer mix and a sample-barcoded 5' primer were used in a second PCR of about 6 to 12 cycles. MiXCR, applied by TCRdb to the 5' RACE reads, yields one record per CDR3 protein. The data contain around 790,000 distinct CDR3 sequences, about 42% of them seen just once; the ten biggest clones take up around 18%. The sample was blood. All receptors come from a man aged 60 to 75 in good health.

The chain is built from TRBV20-1 and TRBJ2-5; TRBD1 matches 7 bases. The J call is doubtful: the DNA matches TRBJ2-7 better. The CDR3 loop spans 14 amino acids. Germline values: CDR1 DFQATT, CDR2 SNEGSKA (reference sequence). CDR3 DNA sequence: TGCAGTGCTAGATCGGGACAGAGTGGCATCGAGCAGTACTTC. Amino acid sequence: CSARSGQSGIEQYF.

The chain carries TRBV24-1 and TRBJ2-5; 9 nucleotides align to TRBD1. Trimming removed 10 bases from V and 1 base from J; junction bases left unmatched: 3. The CDR3 consists of 13 residues. Looked up from germline, CDR1 is KGHDR and CDR2 is SFDVKD. The CDR3 nucleotides are TGTGCCACGTCGGGACAGGGCCAAGAGACCCAGTACTTC. Translated: CATSGQGQETQYF.

This sequence joins TRBV6-1 and TRBJ2-1, with 10 bases aligning to TRBD2. Matching the DNA end better, TRBJ2-7 makes the J call doubtful. From germline, CDR1 is MNHNS and CDR2 SASEGT. There are 16 residues in the CDR3. CDR3 in amino acids: CASRRSGGGSYNEQYF. The CDR3 nucleotides are TGTGCCAGCAGGAGAAGCGGGGGGGGGTCCTACAATGAGCAGTACTTC.

This clonotype has more than one count but fewer than ten. J is TRBJ2-7 and V is TRBV27; D might be TRBD1 (6 bases). V dropped 5 bases and J dropped 1 base, with 24 bases sitting between them. Germline V CDR1 and CDR2: MNHEY, SMNVEV (reference sequence). This CDR3 has 18 residues. The CDR3 coding sequence is TGTGCCAGCAGTCCGGCCGGATGGGACGCCAGGGGTTCCTACGAGCAGTACTTC. Translated: CASSPAGWDARGSYEQYF.